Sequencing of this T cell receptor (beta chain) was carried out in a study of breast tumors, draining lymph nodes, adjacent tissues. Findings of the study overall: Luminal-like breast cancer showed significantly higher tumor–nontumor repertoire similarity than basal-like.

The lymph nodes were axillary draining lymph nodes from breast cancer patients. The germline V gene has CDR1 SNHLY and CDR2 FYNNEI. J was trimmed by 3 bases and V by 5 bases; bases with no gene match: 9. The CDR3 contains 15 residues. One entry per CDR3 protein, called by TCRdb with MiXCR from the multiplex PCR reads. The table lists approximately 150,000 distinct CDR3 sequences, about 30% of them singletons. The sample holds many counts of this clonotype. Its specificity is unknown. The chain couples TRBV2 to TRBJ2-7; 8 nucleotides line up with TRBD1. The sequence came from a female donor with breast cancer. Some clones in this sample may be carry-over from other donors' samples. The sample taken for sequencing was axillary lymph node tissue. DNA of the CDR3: TGTGCCAGCAGTCCGGGACAGGCCATTCGCTACGAGCAGTACTTC. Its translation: CASSPGQAIRYEQYF. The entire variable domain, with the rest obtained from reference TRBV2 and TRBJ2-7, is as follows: EPEVTQTPSHQVTQMGQEVILRCVPISNHLYFYWYRQILGQKVEFLVSFYNNEISEKSEIFDDQFSVERPDGSNFTLKIRSTKLEDSAMYFCASSPGQAIRYEQYFGPGTRLTVT.